The 29 T cell receptor beta chains presented below share a single source sample, sequenced in a study of shared clonotypes between healthy human individuals. The data were produced by immunoSEQ multiplex PCR, yet TCRdb's version contains in-frame clones alone and is incomplete. The profile covers roughly 1 million clones, with 75% to 80% appearing a single time and about 0.52% taken by the ten largest. The sample taken for sequencing was memory CD4+ T cells from PBMCs. Regarding subset: CD45RA-negative fraction. Source of these receptors: a man aged 18-30 years in good health. Some clones in this sample may be carry-over from other donors' samples.

The chain uses TRBV27 and TRBJ1-5; weak D call: TRBD1 (6 bases). Germline assignment: CDR1 MNHEY and CDR2 SMNVEV (reference sequence). The CDR3 length is 15 residues. Trimming stripped 1 base from V and 7 bases from J, with 14 bases between. The CDR3 sequence: CASSLLGQGHQPQHF. The CDR3 DNA reads as TGTGCCAGCAGTTTATTGGGGCAGGGGCACCAGCCCCAGCATTTT.

The rearrangement links TRBV18 to TRBJ2-3; D is perhaps TRBD2 (6 bases). Germline V gene sequence: CDR1 KGHSH, CDR2 LQKENI. Trimming stripped 2 bases from V and 0 bases from J, with 12 bases between. The CDR3 totals 16 residues. CDR3 amino acids: CASSPLVAASTDTQYF. For the CDR3, the DNA is TGTGCCAGCTCACCATTGGTAGCGGCTAGCACAGATACGCAGTATTTT.

The rearrangement links TRBV20-1 to TRBJ2-5; D ambiguous. Trimming shortened V by 6 bases and J by 4 bases, and 9 bases separated the two germline ends. CDR1 and CDR2 from the germline V gene are DFQATT and SNEGSKA (reference sequence). CDR3 size: 11 residues. CDR3 bases: TGCAGTGCCGGACCCAGAGAGACCCAGTACTTC. Translation: CSAGPRETQYF.

The CDR3 DNA is TGCGCCAGCAGCCCCTCCCTAGCGGGAGGGCCCAGCGAGCAGTACTTC. Residues: CASSPSLAGGPSEQYF. This chain joins TRBV5-1 and TRBJ2-7; TRBD2 aligns across 12 bases. Unmatched junction bases numbered 11, after V lost 4 bases and J lost 6 bases. Germline V CDR1 and CDR2: SGHRS, YFSETQ. This CDR3 comprises 16 residues.

This clone came up a few times. The chain joins TRBV7-3 to TRBJ2-1, with 7 bases lining up with TRBD2. Losses at the gene ends were 1 base for V and 2 bases for J; bases not matched to a gene: 2. This CDR3 is built from 15 residues. Germline-derived CDR1 and CDR2 are SGHTA and FQGTGA. The CDR3: CASSLNSGTYNEQFF. Here the CDR3 DNA reads TGTGCCAGCAGCTTAAACAGCGGGACCTACAATGAGCAGTTCTTC. The variable domain in full, completed from reference TRBV7-3 and TRBJ2-1, reads GAGVSQTPSNKVTEKGKYVELRCDPISGHTALYWYRQSLGQGPEFLIYFQGTGAADDSGLPNDRFFAVRPEGSVSTLKIQRTERGDSAVYLCASSLNSGTYNEQFFGPGTRLTVL.

This chain joins TRBV14 and TRBJ1-2; D remains ambiguous. The CDR3 spans 16 residues. Trimming pared 4 bases from V and 2 bases from J, leaving 17 bases between. The V gene's germline CDR1 is SGHDN and CDR2 FVKESK. CDR3 bases: TGTGCCAGCAGCCCAAGTGGAACGCAAAGGAACTATGGCTACACCTTC. Amino acids: CASSPSGTQRNYGYTF.

V and J are TRBV6-6 and TRBJ2-5; perhaps TRBD1 as D (6 bases). The V gene lost 6 bases and the J gene lost 3 bases, with 8 bases spanning the gap. The CDR3 loop spans 12 amino acids. Germline V lookup: CDR1 MNHNY, CDR2 SVGAGI (reference sequence). The CDR3 here is CASRRTEETQYF. The CDR3 coding sequence is TGTGCCAGCAGACGGACAGAAGAGACCCAGTACTTC.

This clone has at least ten counts. The chain has TRBV30 and TRBJ1-1; D not certain. This CDR3 spans 15 amino acids. Germline CDR1 GTSNPN, CDR2 SVGIG (reference sequence). Trimming took off 3 bases at V and 5 bases at J, with 19 bases between the two ends. The CDR3 sequence is CAWRPLGQRATEAFF. DNA for the CDR3: TGTGCCTGGAGGCCCCTAGGGCAGAGAGCAACTGAAGCTTTCTTT. The entire variable domain, with the rest obtained from reference TRBV30 and TRBJ1-1, is as follows: SQTIHQWPATLVQPVGSPLSLECTVEGTSNPNLYWYRQAAGRGLQLLFYSVGIGQISSEVPQNLSASRPQDRQFILSSKKLLLSDSGFYLCAWRPLGQRATEAFFGQGTRLTVV.

The chain has TRBV19 and TRBJ2-5; D possibly corresponds to TRBD1 (6 bases). Germline V gene lookup returns CDR1 LNHDA and CDR2 SQIVND (reference sequence). V lost 5 bases and J 5 bases, leaving 21 bases between the germline ends. This CDR3 is built from 16 residues. For the CDR3, the DNA is TGTGCCAGTAGTCCTCAAAGACAGGCTACAAGGGAGACCCAGTACTTC. It specifies CASSPQRQATRETQYF.

This clone was found a few times. This sequence joins TRBV18 and TRBJ2-2; tentatively, D is TRBD1 (6 bases). The CDR3 totals 14 residues. V dropped 3 bases and J dropped 6 bases, with 11 bases sitting between them. Looked up from germline, CDR1 is KGHSH and CDR2 is LQKENI. CDR3 amino acids: CASSPRGEAGELFF. CDR3 bases: TGTGCCAGCTCACCCAGGGGCGAGGCCGGGGAGCTGTTTTTT.

The chain is built from TRBV6-5 and TRBJ2-7, with a tentative D call TRBD1 (6 bases). The CDR3 covers 15 residues. Germline V CDR1 and CDR2: MNHEY, SVGAGI. The ends were cut back, 2 bases at V and 3 bases at J, with 14 bases in the middle. The DNA for the CDR3 is TGTGCCAGCAGTTACGGGGGACACCCAGTCTACGAGCAGTACTTC. This sequence encodes CASSYGGHPVYEQYF.

This clone appeared once. The V call is TRBV7-2, the J call TRBJ2-2, with D possibly TRBD1 on 6 matching bases. This CDR3 is built from 14 residues. Germline CDR1 SGHTA, CDR2 FQGNSA. Trimming cost V 6 bases and J 2 bases, with 10 bases left between them. The CDR3 region is CASRVQGNTGELFF. The CDR3 DNA reads TGTGCCAGCAGGGTACAGGGAAACACCGGGGAGCTGTTTTTT.

This chain links TRBV7-2 with TRBJ2-7, with 15 bases fitting TRBD2. V trimming: 5 bases; J trimming: 6 bases; junction bases outside the gene matches: 14. Per germline, CDR1 SGHTA and CDR2 FQGNSA. The CDR3 spans 18 residues. DNA of the CDR3: TGTGCCAGCAGCCAAGCGGGACTAGCGGGAGGAACAGCCTCCGAGCAGTACTTC. Encoded protein: CASSQAGLAGGTASEQYF.

DNA of the CDR3: TGTGCCAGCAGCTTGGTTGCCAGAGACACTGAAGCTTTCTTT. Encoded protein: CASSLVARDTEAFF. This chain connects TRBV5-5 to TRBJ1-1, with unresolved D. The germline gives CDR1 SGHKS, CDR2 YYEKEE (reference sequence). The CDR3 consists of 14 residues. V dropped 0 bases and J dropped 3 bases, with 9 bases sitting between them.

The genes are TRBV6-5 and TRBJ2-7; 10 nucleotides agree with TRBD2. Germline V gene data show CDR1 as MNHEY and CDR2 as SVGAGI. The CDR3 length is 16 residues. J gave up 7 bases and V 4 bases, and 13 bases lay outside the gene matches. CDR3 in DNA: TGTGCCAGCAGTTCTCTAGCGGGAGAGGGGGCGGGGGAGCAGTACTTC. This encodes CASSSLAGEGAGEQYF.

This clone was seen once. In the same sample, other DNA sequences code for this CDR3. This chain links TRBV20-1 with TRBJ2-7; a weak D match, TRBD1 (5 bases). Looked up from germline, CDR1 is DFQATT and CDR2 is SNEGSKA (reference sequence). V was pared by 2 bases and J by 4 bases, with 6 bases between. This CDR3 is 11 amino acids long. The CDR3 sequence is CSARQGYEQYF. In DNA form, the CDR3 reads TGCAGTGCTAGACAGGGTTACGAGCAGTACTTC.

The table lists this clone with a count of one. V is TRBV18 and J is TRBJ1-2; 7 positions match TRBD1. V trimming: 0 bases; J trimming: 2 bases; junction bases outside the gene matches: 3. Per the germline V gene, CDR1 is KGHSH and CDR2 is LQKENI. This CDR3 spans 15 amino acids. DNA of the CDR3: TGTGCCAGCTCACCACCCGGGGACAGAAACTATGGCTACACCTTC. Translation gives CASSPPGDRNYGYTF.

The rearrangement links TRBV6-6 to TRBJ2-3, with TRBD2 identical over 7 bases. V was clipped by 6 bases and J by 8 bases; unmatched bases: 8. In germline, CDR1 is MNHNY, CDR2 SVGAGI (reference sequence). The CDR3 has 13 residues. CDR3 nucleotides: TGTGCCAGCAGCACCGGACTAGTCCTTACGCAGTATTTT. Translated: CASSTGLVLTQYF.

Regarding this clone: A junction end diverges from the germline sequence, so it may reflect a read error. The genes are TRBV18 and TRBJ1-5; 7 bases are a match to TRBD1. CDR3 length equals 15 residues. Germline V gene lookup returns CDR1 KGHSH and CDR2 LQKENI. CDR3 in DNA: TGTGCCAGCTCACCACTTGGGGACAGCAGTCAGCCCCAGCATTTT. This codes for CASSPLGDSSQPQHF.

This rearrangement joins TRBV7-2 to TRBJ2-1; 10 bases map to TRBD1. The CDR3 spans 16 residues. J lost 2 bases, V lost 5 bases, and 6 bases had no gene match. From germline, CDR1 is SGHTA and CDR2 FQGNSA. CDR3 protein: CASSAFGTGAYNEQFF. The DNA of the CDR3 is TGTGCCAGCAGCGCCTTTGGGACAGGGGCCTACAATGAGCAGTTCTTC. Together with reference TRBV7-2 and TRBJ2-1, the CDR3 gives the full variable domain: GAGVSQSPSNKVTEKGKDVELRCDPISGHTALYWYRQSLGQGLEFLIYFQGNSAPDKSGLPSDRFSAERTGGSVSTLTIQRTQQEDSAVYLCASSAFGTGAYNEQFFGPGTRLTVL.

This chain uses TRBV4-1 with TRBJ2-5; 7 bases agree with TRBD1. Germline CDR1 reads MGHRA; CDR2 reads YSYEKL. V was clipped by 4 bases and J by 5 bases; unmatched bases: 10. CDR3 length equals 15 residues. For the CDR3, the DNA is TGCGCCAGCAGCCGTCAGACAGGGAGCCAGGAGACCCAGTACTTC. Translating it yields CASSRQTGSQETQYF.

V gene TRBV5-1 combines with J gene TRBJ2-7; 10 bases line up with TRBD1. V trimming: 3 bases; J trimming: 5 bases; junction bases outside the gene matches: 20. The V gene's germline CDR1 is SGHRS and CDR2 YFSETQ. This CDR3 has 19 residues. The CDR3 DNA sequence: TGCGCCAGCAGCTCCGACAGGGGGCGCGAAGAGGGCAGACGTAACGAGCAGTACTTC. It is translated as CASSSDRGREEGRRNEQYF. Based on the CDR3 plus reference TRBV5-1 and TRBJ2-7, the full variable domain is KAGVTQTPRYLIKTRGQQVTLSCSPISGHRSVSWYQQTPGQGLQFLFEYFSETQRNKGNFPGRFSGRQFSNSRSEMNVSTLELGDSALYLCASSSDRGREEGRRNEQYFGPGTRLTVT.

The rearrangement links TRBV21-1 to TRBJ2-2; the table's D call TRBD1 went unverified against the DNA. TRBV21-1 is deemed a pseudogene. The CDR3 runs to 17 residues. CDR3 region: CARREGDSVANTGELFF. The CDR3 DNA sequence: TGTGCCAGAAGGGAAGGGGACAGCGTTGCGAACACCGGGGAGCTGTTTTTT.

This rearrangement joins TRBV5-1 to TRBJ2-1; D unclear. CDR3 length equals 15 residues. V lost 4 bases and J 2 bases, leaving 13 bases between the germline ends. Germline V gives CDR1 SGHRS, CDR2 YFSETQ. This CDR3 reads CASSLVRNPYNEQFF. Written as DNA, the CDR3 is TGCGCCAGCAGCCTGGTCAGGAACCCCTACAATGAGCAGTTCTTC.

The V call is TRBV28, the J call TRBJ2-1; 9 bases are a match to TRBD2. Germline V gives CDR1 MDHEN, CDR2 SYDVKM. The trim removed 7 bases at V and 2 bases at J, leaving 12 bases unmatched. The CDR3 totals 17 residues. CDR3 amino acids: CASILIAGAPPYNEQFF. The CDR3 DNA reads as TGTGCCAGCATCCTAATAGCGGGAGCACCCCCCTACAATGAGCAGTTCTTC.

V gene TRBV11-3 combines with J gene TRBJ2-5; D ambiguous. CDR3 length: 12 amino acids. V lost 5 bases to trimming and J lost 8 bases, with 12 bases between them. Germline V lookup: CDR1 SGHNT, CDR2 YENEEA. CDR3 coding DNA: TGTGCCAGCAGCCAAAAGCCGGGTACCCAGTACTTC. Translating gives CASSQKPGTQYF.

DNA for the CDR3: TGCGCCAGCAGCATCGGGACCCTCTGGCAGACCCAGTACTTC. Translated, it gives CASSIGTLWQTQYF. The rearrangement uses TRBV5-1 and TRBJ2-5; D might be TRBD1 or TRBD2, each matching 5 bases. The CDR3 spans 14 residues. Per the germline V gene, CDR1 is SGHRS and CDR2 is YFSETQ. V lost 4 bases to trimming and J lost 6 bases, with 16 bases between them.

This clone is a singleton in its sample. V and J are TRBV6-6 and TRBJ2-4; no definite D call. With 0 bases removed from V and 6 bases from J, the gap between germline ends came to 9 bases. Germline V gives CDR1 MNHNY, CDR2 SVGAGI (reference sequence). This CDR3 comprises 14 residues. CDR3 sequence: CASSYSAMPNIQYF. The CDR3 DNA follows: TGTGCCAGCAGTTACTCGGCTATGCCAAACATTCAGTACTTC.

The V gene is TRBV5-1, the J gene TRBJ2-3; 9 bases fit TRBD2. V lost 4 bases, J lost 2 bases, and 5 bases stayed unmatched. Germline assignment: CDR1 SGHRS and CDR2 YFSETQ. CDR3 length: 15 residues. The CDR3 is CASSNSGSNTDTQYF. The CDR3 coding sequence is TGCGCCAGCAGCAATAGCGGGAGTAACACAGATACGCAGTATTTT.